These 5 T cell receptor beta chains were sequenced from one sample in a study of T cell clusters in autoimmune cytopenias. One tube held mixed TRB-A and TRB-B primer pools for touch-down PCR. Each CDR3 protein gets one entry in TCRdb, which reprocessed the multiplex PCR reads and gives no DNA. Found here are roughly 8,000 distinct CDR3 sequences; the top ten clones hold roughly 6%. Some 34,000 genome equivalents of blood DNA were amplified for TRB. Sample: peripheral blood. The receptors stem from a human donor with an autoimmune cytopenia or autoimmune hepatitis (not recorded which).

CDR3 sequence: CASSYFQGGTSGANVLTF. This sequence joins TRBV6-5 and TRBJ2-6; TCRdb selects TRBD2, and the lack of DNA leaves this call unchecked. Per the germline V gene, CDR1 is MNHEY and CDR2 is SVGAGI. This CDR3 comprises 18 residues.

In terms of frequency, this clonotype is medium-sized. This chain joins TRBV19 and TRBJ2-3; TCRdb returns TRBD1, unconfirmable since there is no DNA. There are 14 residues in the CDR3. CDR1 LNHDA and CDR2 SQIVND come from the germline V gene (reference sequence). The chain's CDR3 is CASFSGQGTDTQYF.

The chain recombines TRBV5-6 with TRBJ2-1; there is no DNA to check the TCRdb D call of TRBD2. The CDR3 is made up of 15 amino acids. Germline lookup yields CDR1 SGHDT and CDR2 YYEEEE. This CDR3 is CASSLLAGAPGEQFF. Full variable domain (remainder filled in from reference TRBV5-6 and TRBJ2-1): DAGVTQSPTHLIKTRGQQVTLRCSPKSGHDTVSWYQQALGQGPQFIFQYYEEEERQRGNFPDRFSGHQFPNYSSELNVNALLLGDSALYLCASSLLAGAPGEQFFGPGTRLTVL.

The CDR3 loop is CASSPTGTPETNYGYTF. The chain uses TRBV18 and TRBJ1-2. Per the germline V gene, CDR1 is KGHSH and CDR2 is LQKENI. The CDR3 length is 17 residues.

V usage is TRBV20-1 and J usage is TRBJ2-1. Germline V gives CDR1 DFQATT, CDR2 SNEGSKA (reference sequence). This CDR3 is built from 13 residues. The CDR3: CSAKQLTYNEQFF.